The rows below give T cell receptor beta chains drawn from one sample of a study of T-cell reconstitution after alpha-beta-depleted transplantation in children. In TCRdb, the PCR reads were re-called with MiXCR into one record per CDR3 protein. The sample lists approximately 400,000 distinct CDR3 sequences, 11% occurring once. The specimen was PBMCs from the stem cell graft donor, collected from the stem cell graft. Receptors were obtained from a human donor who donated a stem cell graft to a child with acute myeloid leukemia. CDR3s include the opening cysteine and the closing phenylalanine or tryptophan. Each record gives: V gene, clone size, J gene, D gene, CDR3 DNA, CDR3 protein. The D gene is left open where the match is weak. The size of a clone is reported for some rows only, either as once, few or many, or as a class for expanded clones.

TRBV30	many	TRBJ2-1	NA	TGTGCCTGGTCGCCGGGGCGCATCGATGAGCAGTTCTTC	CAWSPGRIDEQFF
TRBV10-3	NA	TRBJ1-4	NA	TGTGCCATCAGTGTAGGGTTGGATGAAAAACTGTTTTTT	CAISVGLDEKLFF
TRBV30	few	TRBJ1-5	NA	TGTGCCTGGAGTGTACCAGGGAATCAGCCCCAGCATTTT	CAWSVPGNQPQHF
TRBV7-9	few	TRBJ2-1	TRBD1	TGTGCCAGCAGCTTAGTGAGGACAGGGGAAAATGAGCAGTTCTTC	CASSLVRTGENEQFF
TRBV7-9	NA	TRBJ2-1	TRBD2	TGTGCCAGCAGCTTAAGTGGGACTAGCGGTTTCAATGAGCAGTTCTTC	CASSLSGTSGFNEQFF
TRBV5-1	NA	TRBJ2-3	NA	TGCGCCAGCAGCTTGGGGGAGGCCACAGATACGCAGTATTTT	CASSLGEATDTQYF
TRBV4-3	NA	TRBJ2-5	TRBD2	TGCGCCAGCAGCGCTCATCTAGCGGAAGAGACCCAGTACTTC	CASSAHLAEETQYF
TRBV7-9	many	TRBJ2-5	TRBD1	TGTGCCAGCAGCTTAGCTACAGGGGGCAGGGAGACCCAGTACTTC	CASSLATGGRETQYF
TRBV30	NA	TRBJ1-1	NA	TGTGCCTGGAGTGGATGGGGCACTGAAGCTTTCTTT	CAWSGWGTEAFF
TRBV5-5	NA	TRBJ1-6	NA	TGTGCCAGCAGCTCCTTTCGGGTCCATAATTCACCCCTCCACTTT	CASSSFRVHNSPLHF
TRBV28	few	TRBJ2-1	TRBD2	TGTGCCAGCAGTTCAGCGGGAGGGTCTGGTGAGCAGTTCTTC	CASSSAGGSGEQFF
TRBV5-5	NA	TRBJ2-1	TRBD1	TGTGCCAGCAGTGCCCAGGGGGAGAAATACAATGAGCAGTTCTTC	CASSAQGEKYNEQFF
TRBV6-2/TRBV6-3	many	TRBJ2-1	NA	TGTGCCAGCAATCTCGGTCATGAGCAGTTCTTC	CASNLGHEQFF
TRBV7-8	NA	TRBJ2-1	TRBD1	TGTGCCAGCAGTGACCCACGGACAGGGGGTTCCTACAATGAGCAGTTCTTC	CASSDPRTGGSYNEQFF
TRBV9	few	TRBJ2-3	NA	TGTGCCAGCAGCGCCCGGGGGGGGGACAGGAACACAGATACGCAGTATTTT	CASSARGGDRNTDTQYF
TRBV12-3/TRBV12-4	NA	TRBJ2-6	NA	TGTGCCAGCAGTTTTTGGGGCCTCGACTTCTCTGGGGCCAACGTCCTGACTTTC	CASSFWGLDFSGANVLTF
TRBV5-1	NA	TRBJ1-1	NA	TGCGCCAGCCGCGAGGTGGGGAACACTGAAGCTTTCTTT	CASREVGNTEAFF
TRBV6-1	NA	TRBJ2-1	TRBD1	TGTGCCAGCAGTGAAGTACAGGGGCCTTACAATGAGCAGTTCTTC	CASSEVQGPYNEQFF
TRBV29-1	NA	TRBJ2-7	TRBD1	TGCAGCGTTGGCCGGGACAGGGCCCACGAGCAGTACTTC	CSVGRDRAHEQYF
TRBV3-1	NA	TRBJ2-4	TRBD2	TGTACCAGCAGCTCGGGACGGATCGGGACTAGACTAGCCAAAAACATTCAGTACTTC	CTSSSGRIGTRLAKNIQYF
TRBV5-1	NA	TRBJ1-1	NA	TGCGCCAGCCGCGTGGACGGGAAGGAAGCTTTCTTC	CASRVDGKEAFF
TRBV21-1	medium-sized	TRBJ2-1	NA	TGTGCCAGCAGCACCAGGGTAGGCTACAATGAGCAGTTCTTC	CASSTRVGYNEQFF
TRBV5-1	few	TRBJ2-5	TRBD2	TGCGCCAGCAGCTTGTCGGGGAGGGCCCTCGGAGAGACCCAGTACTTC	CASSLSGRALGETQYF
TRBV7-2	few	TRBJ2-3	NA	TGTGCCAGCAGCACTCGAAGCCTGGGCACAGATACGCAGTATTTT	CASSTRSLGTDTQYF
TRBV7-2	NA	TRBJ2-5	NA	TGTGCCAGCAGCCGGGCAGTCCAAGAGACCCAGTACTTC	CASSRAVQETQYF
TRBV5-1	many	TRBJ2-3	NA	TGCGCCAGCAGCTTGGACGCTTCTCTTTCGGGAGCTACGCAGTATTTT	CASSLDASLSGATQYF
TRBV20-1	NA	TRBJ2-1	NA	TGCAGTGCCCCTCGGGTGCTCTCCTACAATGAGCAGTTCTTC	CSAPRVLSYNEQFF
TRBV11-2	NA	TRBJ2-3	NA	TGTGCCAGCAGCCCAAGGGTCGGGTCGGGAGATACGCAGTATTTT	CASSPRVGSGDTQYF
TRBV20-1	NA	TRBJ2-3	TRBD2	TGCAGTGCCGCCACTAGCGGGGGGTCCGATACGCAGTATTTT	CSAATSGGSDTQYF
TRBV20-1	few	TRBJ2-1	NA	TGCAGTGCTAGAGATATTGCTGGGACCTACAATGAGCAGTTCTTC	CSARDIAGTYNEQFF
TRBV6-5	NA	TRBJ2-1	TRBD1	TGTGCCAGCAGTTACTTGGACAGGGTCCACAATGAGCAGTTCTTC	CASSYLDRVHNEQFF
TRBV6-5	NA	TRBJ2-7	NA	TGTGCCAGCACAGCGAACTCCTCCGAGCAGTACTTC	CASTANSSEQYF
TRBV6-1	few	TRBJ2-2	NA	TGTGCCAGCAGAGTGGACACTCCTAACACCGGGGAGCTGTTTTTT	CASRVDTPNTGELFF
TRBV6-2/TRBV6-3	NA	TRBJ1-2	TRBD1	TGTGCCAGCAGTTACTCGATGAGCCCACCAGGGGGTGGCTACACCTTC	CASSYSMSPPGGGYTF
TRBV20-1	NA	TRBJ2-1	TRBD2	TGCAGTGCTAGCGGGGGGGCGAGTAATGAGCAGTTCTTC	CSASGGASNEQFF
TRBV6-1	many	TRBJ2-1	TRBD1	TGTGCCAGCAGCGACAGGGGTCCGTCGGATGAGCAGTTCTTC	CASSDRGPSDEQFF
TRBV3-1	few	TRBJ2-3	NA	TGTGCCAGCAGCCAAGAGTCCAGGGACGCAGATACGCAGTATTTT	CASSQESRDADTQYF
TRBV25-1	NA	TRBJ2-4	TRBD1	TGTGCCAGCAGTGATAGGGTAGGAACAGGGGGGACCAAAAACATTCAGTACTTC	CASSDRVGTGGTKNIQYF
TRBV25-1	few	TRBJ2-3	NA	TGTGCCAGCAGAGGGGGGCCCTCCTGGGCAGCAGATACGCAGTATTTT	CASRGGPSWAADTQYF
TRBV29-1	NA	TRBJ2-2	NA	TGCAGCGTTTTCGTGTCCGGGGAGCTGTTTTTT	CSVFVSGELFF
TRBV20-1	NA	TRBJ1-1	NA	TGCAGTGCTAGAGACCCGATGGCGACAGCGGCTGAAGCTTTCTTT	CSARDPMATAAEAFF
TRBV7-8	NA	TRBJ2-1	TRBD1	TGTGCCAGCAGCTTAGCGGGGACAGGGAGTGAGCAGTTCTTC	CASSLAGTGSEQFF
TRBV5-1	many	TRBJ2-1	NA	TGCGCCAGCAGCAGGGCCCCGGGGGGCCAAAACAATGAGCAGTTCTTC	CASSRAPGGQNNEQFF
TRBV5-1	NA	TRBJ2-7	TRBD1	TGCGCCAGCAGCTTCGATCCCGGGACAGACATACTACGGAGCTCCTACGAGCAGTACTTC	CASSFDPGTDILRSSYEQYF
TRBV11-2	many	TRBJ2-7	TRBD1	TGTGCCAGCAGCTTAGCAGGGGGTTGGTACGAGCAGTACTTC	CASSLAGGWYEQYF
TRBV29-1	many	TRBJ1-4	NA	TGCAGCGTGGCACGGGACAAAGAAAAACTGTTTTTT	CSVARDKEKLFF
TRBV6-2/TRBV6-3	few	TRBJ2-2	TRBD2	TGTGCCAGCAGTTACGGGCTAGCGGGACTTTCGGAGCTGTTTTTT	CASSYGLAGLSELFF
TRBV6-1	once	TRBJ2-1	NA	TGTGCCAGCAGAACCACAGTGGACTCCTACAATGAGCAGTTCTTC	CASRTTVDSYNEQFF
TRBV7-2	few	TRBJ1-2	NA	TGTGCCAGCAGCTCCGAATCGGGGCAGACCTATGGCTACACCTTC	CASSSESGQTYGYTF
TRBV12-5	NA	TRBJ2-3	NA	TGTGCTAGTGGCCGCCCAGACTTCCCAGATGGCACAGATACGCAGTATTTT	CASGRPDFPDGTDTQYF
TRBV5-1	few	TRBJ2-5	NA	TGCGCCAGCAGGGACGAGGAGACCCAGTACTTC	CASRDEETQYF
TRBV9	NA	TRBJ2-2	NA	TGTGCCAGCAGCGTCCGGGGGAGAGGGTCCGGGGAGCTGTTTTTT	CASSVRGRGSGELFF